This T cell receptor beta chain is drawn from a study of prognosis after radiotherapy for stage I lung cancer. Study background: About 5 patients had oligometastatic NSCLC after surgical resection of the primary tumor, and 13 to 15 had newly diagnosed primary stage I lung tumors. Nobody among the patients got concurrent therapy with stereotactic body radiotherapy.

General study findings and limits: Patients with distant metastases had lower Shannon entropy after stereotactic body radiation therapy. Following stereotactic body radiation therapy, unique TCR clone counts fell, with a median of roughly 10,000 versus 7,000.

Of note for this clonotype: Its antigen is unidentified.

From germline, CDR1 is MNHNS and CDR2 SASEGT. V dropped 4 bases and J dropped 6; count of bases not matched to a gene: 6. The CDR3 spans 14 residues. From genomic DNA, two-round multiplex PCR was used to amplify TCR beta CDR3. Primers targeting each individual TRBV and TRBJ gene were applied in first-round PCR. TCRdb reprocessed the multiplex PCR reads with MiXCR, giving one entry per CDR3 protein. The sample records roughly 30,000 distinct CDR3 sequences, about 41% being singletons. The chain is built from TRBV6-1 and TRBJ2-1, with 7 bases aligning to TRBD1. This specimen consisted of PBMCs, obtained before or after stereotactic body radiation therapy (not recorded which). This TCR derives from a donor over 45 with non-small cell lung cancer. This CDR3 is CASSVQGSTNEQFF. CDR3 bases: TGTGCCAGCAGTGTACAGGGGAGTACCAATGAGCAGTTCTTC.